This entry is about one TCR beta chain. Its antigen is still unknown. No base quality values were provided; no much bigger clone lies one nucleotide off. Library prep was done by the immunoSEQ multiplex PCR assay. For the multiplex PCR, a mixture combining 60 forward primers for TCR Vbeta segments and 13 reverse primers for TCR Jbeta segments was used. The CDR3 region of rearranged TCR beta genes was amplified from genomic DNA with a multiplex PCR assay. Amplified TCR beta libraries were sequenced as 87-base-pair reads on the Illumina HiSeq System. As for how the authors treated the data: In a later analysis, roughly 80 million unique TCR beta chains were counted across the roughly 610 repertoires, and around 10 million of these chains were shared by at least two donors. Raw reads were error-corrected and collapsed into unique sequences with a nearest-neighbor algorithm that merged closely related sequences to remove PCR and sequencing errors. To assign V, D and J gene segments, CDR3 sequences were aligned to IMGT reference sequences. For a sequence to be retained, a match of at least six nucleotides to both a V gene segment and a J gene segment was required. A rearrangement was called productive if the CDR3 had no stop codons and remained in frame with V and J, and every other rearrangement was called non-productive. CDR3 was defined by IMGT convention, running from the second conserved V-encoded cysteine to the conserved J-encoded phenylalanine. The earlier analysis of about 620 of the donors excluded sequences that lacked an unambiguous match to a single V gene segment. In an earlier analysis of about 590 of the donors, a V segment was called functional when productive rearrangements were above 56.7%, and segregating when the standard deviation between donors exceeded 5%. A statistical classification framework was built to diagnose cytomegalovirus status from the catalog of TCR beta chain sequences. V and J gene assignment, in a later analysis, came from comparing TCR nucleotide sequences with IMGT/GENE-DB human TR gene sequences. Using the TCRdist pipeline, a later analysis assigned CDR3 sequences along with most-parsimonious VDJ recombination scenarios. In a later analysis, each TCR beta chain was defined by its CDR3 amino acid sequence together with its V-gene family, and reads without a unique V-gene family were excluded. As a way to deal with suspected cross-contamination and a sequencing artifact, a later analysis dropped approximately 570 nucleotide sequences that were highly shared and had low generation probability. In a later analysis, a clonal expansion index was calculated for each public chain from normalized within-repertoire ranks of inferred template counts. A later analysis computed generation probabilities with a VDJ recombination model fitted to out-of-frame rearrangements, and checked the results against IGoR. Hypergeometric tests were used in a later analysis to score TCR-TCR, TCR-HLA and TCR-CMV co-occurrence, with a repertoire-size bias correction applied to the TCR pairs. False discovery rates were estimated in a later analysis by permuting HLA or CMV assignments 20 times. In a later analysis, co-occurring TCRs were grouped with DBSCAN, and TCRdist sequence similarity was added when clustering was performed within HLA-allele-positive subsets. Co-occurrence clustering excluded repertoires with fewer than 30,000 or more than 120,000 public chains, plus five with anomalous nucleotide sharing. Entries here come from immuneACCESS through TCRdb and include only in-frame sequences with V and J called. Some clones fail to appear in such tables; in the studies checked, an unresolved V gene covers under half of the shortfall, and the cause of the remainder is unknown. The DNA gave D and trimming, while V, J and clone size come from that table. Recorded for this sample are about 130,000 clones; over 75% of them occurred a single time. The ten largest make up more than 4.5% of the sample.

From a lookup of the germline V gene, CDR1 and CDR2 are MDHEN and SYDVKM. Trimmed from V: 5 bases; trimmed from J: 6 bases; junction bases lacking a gene match: 7. The CDR3 spans 14 residues, from the cysteine through the phenylalanine. Only the CDR3 DNA is retained, 42 bases long and in frame from the first base. The cohort was made up of approximately 700 healthy bone marrow donors. At the time of sampling, every cohort member was nominally healthy, though immune exposures that went unrecorded were likely present. CMV serostatus was positive for about 290 and negative for about 55% of the roughly 670 cohort members, and was not recorded for this donor. Each donor provided a peripheral blood sample, and peripheral blood mononuclear cells were used for TCR beta sequencing. Genomic DNA was extracted from the blood cell samples with the Qiagen DNeasy Blood Extraction Kit. The data were obtained in a study of cytomegalovirus exposure and HLA in healthy donors (dated by TCRdb to 2017 to 2019). As for the study more broadly: An earlier analysis of 587 of the donors reported about 300 Gb of sequence data and roughly 120 million unique TCR beta sequences obtained from around 190 million T cells. Roughly 300 gigabases of sequencing data and around 80 million unique TCR sequences made up an early release that covered approximately 650 HLA-typed donors. Of the 398 genotyped donors, over 70% fell in the genetic ancestry cluster associated with self-reported Caucasian donors. The study was designed to test whether signatures of past pathogen exposure could be identified by cataloging public T cell receptors. Using immunosequencing, the study profiled T cell repertoires from approximately 700 subjects and related those repertoires to cytomegalovirus serostatus. A separate validation cohort of approximately 130 different subjects was used in addition to the roughly 670-subject first cohort. To predict cytomegalovirus infection status, the study combined high-throughput TCR immunosequencing, statistical association of individual TCRs with disease status, and machine learning. A later analysis re-examined previously published TCR beta repertoires from around 670 donors and added high-resolution HLA genotyping to investigate patterns of TCR occurrence. The later analysis used no new phenotypic data to find candidate immune exposures, relying instead on TCR beta sequences and their occurrence across donors. In an earlier analysis of a few hundred of the donors, high-throughput TCR beta sequencing was used to judge whether each TCR beta V gene segment behaved as functional or pseudogenic. Donor age, sex, ethnicity and CMV serostatus were collected together with the repertoire data. A later genetic analysis took genome-wide SNP genotypes for about 55% of the 666 donors and used that subset as a discovery cohort. All discovery cohort repertoires had been generated on a single sequencing platform. Both class I and class II loci were covered by HLA typing, at four-digit resolution. Typing coverage varied by locus: roughly 629-640 donors for A, B, C, DRB1 and DQB1; more than 500 for DQA1; more than 600 for DPA1; roughly 470 for DPB1. Roughly five DR-DQ haplotypes were handled as single units for association and clustering because linkage in the cohort was strong. On average, roughly 200,000 unique TCR beta nucleotide sequences were sequenced per donor among 398 genotyped donors of the cohort, with roughly 20% of those sequences being non-productive. Here is what the overall study found, with its caveats: The presence/absence analyses assumed that sequencing depth was roughly uniform across donors, and that assumption may not be true. A later analysis found that most CMV-associated TCR beta chains appeared HLA-restricted, with HLA associations seemingly driven largely by CMV exposure. In a later analysis, several top co-occurrence clusters were reported to appear linked to parvovirus B19, influenza, CMV and Epstein-Barr virus. In this cohort, only TCR beta chains were sequenced, and detectable features were limited by the absence of alpha or paired-chain data. Because some donors lacked HLA typing at each locus, the association tests relied only on the typed subset. A further reported finding was that TCR beta sequences accurately predicted the HLA-A and HLA-B alleles for most subjects in the first cohort. A total of fewer than 200 TCR beta chains were listed by the study as associated with cytomegalovirus. A later genetic analysis associated a missense DCLRE1C variant with V-gene and J-gene trimming of TCR beta chains, and an independent cohort replicated the association. Most TCR sequences were observed very rarely across donors, whereas some public TCRs were present in many individuals. Assigning TCR associations to individual alleles was difficult when HLA alleles, especially DR and DQ, strongly co-occurred. The 87-base-pair reads could not distinguish some IMGT-functional V segments, including TRBV6-2 and TRBV6-3, so those segments were excluded. Linkage disequilibrium might explain the correlated functional status among segregating V segments, but an unknown experimental factor could not be excluded. Specific HLA alleles were associated with 15,000 to 20,000 TCR beta sequences at a false discovery rate of 0.05 in a later analysis. A few of the identified cytomegalovirus-associated TCR beta chains were confirmed in vitro to be specific for cytomegalovirus antigens. In an earlier analysis of fewer than 750 of the donors, most TCR beta V segments were observed in productive rearrangements about 87% or about 30% of the time, broadly matching IMGT annotations. The authors suggested that the approach could potentially be extended to other disease states and immunological phenotypes. Because counts were too low, seventeen rarely observed V segments, including chromosome 9 orphons, were left out of the earlier analysis of roughly 600 of the donors. According to a later analysis, TCR association rates differed among HLA loci, with DRB1 alleles showing the most associated TCRs and HLA-C alleles showing the fewest. According to a later genetic analysis, donors in an Asian-associated ancestry cluster had fewer N-insertions in productive TCRs than the roughly 670-donor mean. Immune exposure information for the cohort was limited to CMV serostatus. The sequencing pipeline was judged likely to have produced a cluster of highly shared sequence variants as a technical artifact. In a later analysis, HLA-associated TCR beta chains were found to be more clonally expanded and to have lower generation probabilities than equally common non-associated chains. The classifier was reported to diagnose cytomegalovirus status with high specificity and sensitivity in both the original and validation cohorts.

This sequence was found in a man under 40 in good health. Specimen: PBMCs. The chain couples TRBV28 to TRBJ1-2; a stretch of 9 junction bases matches TRBD1. The CDR3 protein is CASSQLDRGDGYTF. The nucleotide sequence reads TGTGCCAGCAGTCAACTCGACAGGGGGGATGGCTACACCTTC.